A selection of T cell receptor beta chains follows, all from one sample in a study of human T cells and chemical hapten exposure. Each CDR3 protein gets one entry after TCRdb re-called the RACE reads with MiXCR. The table records some 65,000 distinct CDR3 sequences, around 6.1% of them present only once. Input material: whole blood. These receptors all stem from a female donor in good health. Some clones in this sample may be carry-over from other donors' samples. The CDR3 runs from the conserved cysteine through the conserved F or W. Each record gives: J gene, D gene, clone size, V gene, CDR3 protein, CDR3 DNA. A D gene is named only where the DNA matches it firmly. Clone size is shown for a subset of rows, as once, few, many or a class of expanded clone.

j_gene: TRBJ2-1; d_gene: TRBD2; abundance: few; v_gene: TRBV7-3; CDR3aa: CASSPGAGTTEGEQFF; CDR3nt: TGTGCCAGCAGCCCGGGAGCCGGGACTACCGAGGGGGAGCAGTTCTTC
j_gene: TRBJ2-3; d_gene: TRBD2; abundance: few; v_gene: TRBV3-1; CDR3aa: CASSHPGTSKTDTQYF; CDR3nt: TGTGCCAGCAGCCACCCCGGGACTAGCAAGACAGATACGCAGTATTTT
j_gene: TRBJ1-1; d_gene: TRBD1; abundance: -; v_gene: TRBV7-3; CDR3aa: CASSLTGTGSNTEAFF; CDR3nt: TGTGCCAGCAGCTTAACCGGGACAGGTTCGAACACTGAAGCTTTCTTT
j_gene: TRBJ2-7; d_gene: -; abundance: few; v_gene: TRBV7-9; CDR3aa: CASSSRDGLLSSYEQYF; CDR3nt: TGTGCCAGCAGCTCCCGGGACGGACTCCTAAGCTCCTACGAGCAGTACTTC
j_gene: TRBJ2-4; d_gene: TRBD1; abundance: few; v_gene: TRBV5-1; CDR3aa: CASSDRGENIQYF; CDR3nt: TGCGCCAGCTCAGACAGGGGGGAAAACATTCAGTACTTC
j_gene: TRBJ2-7; d_gene: TRBD1; abundance: many; v_gene: TRBV29-1; CDR3aa: CSASGTGVLEQYF; CDR3nt: TGCAGCGCATCCGGGACAGGGGTTCTCGAGCAGTACTTC
j_gene: TRBJ1-1; d_gene: TRBD1; abundance: -; v_gene: TRBV6-6; CDR3aa: CASSRRQGNLNTEAFF; CDR3nt: TGTGCCAGCAGTCGCCGACAGGGCAACTTGAACACTGAAGCTTTCTTT
j_gene: TRBJ2-7; d_gene: TRBD1; abundance: few; v_gene: TRBV28; CDR3aa: CASSEDRPYEQYF; CDR3nt: TGTGCCAGCAGTGAGGACAGGCCCTACGAGCAGTACTTC
j_gene: TRBJ1-5; d_gene: -; abundance: -; v_gene: TRBV5-1; CDR3aa: CASSLGGGEPQHF; CDR3nt: TGCGCCAGCAGCTTGGGGGGAGGGGAGCCCCAGCATTTT
j_gene: TRBJ2-2; d_gene: -; abundance: -; v_gene: TRBV28; CDR3aa: CASSLSPPGELFF; CDR3nt: TGTGCCAGCAGTTTGAGCCCTCCCGGGGAGCTGTTTTTT
j_gene: TRBJ2-1; d_gene: TRBD1; abundance: many; v_gene: TRBV20-1; CDR3aa: CSASHRGQANEQFF; CDR3nt: TGCAGTGCTAGTCACAGGGGGCAGGCCAATGAGCAGTTCTTC
j_gene: TRBJ2-7; d_gene: -; abundance: -; v_gene: TRBV21-1; CDR3aa: CASSKVKLAYEQYF; CDR3nt: TGTGCCAGCAGCAAAGTTAAGTTAGCCTACGAGCAGTACTTC
j_gene: TRBJ1-5; d_gene: TRBD1; abundance: -; v_gene: TRBV2; CDR3aa: CASSEVGGQGQPQHF; CDR3nt: TGTGCCAGCAGTGAAGTTGGAGGACAGGGTCAGCCCCAGCATTTT
j_gene: TRBJ1-3; d_gene: -; abundance: few; v_gene: TRBV5-6; CDR3aa: CASSTSQVTTGNTIYF; CDR3nt: TGTGCCAGCAGCACCTCTCAGGTTACCACTGGAAACACCATATATTTT
j_gene: TRBJ1-1; d_gene: -; abundance: -; v_gene: TRBV20-1; CDR3aa: CSARAGAVNTEAFF; CDR3nt: TGCAGTGCTAGAGCCGGTGCAGTGAACACTGAAGCTTTCTTT
j_gene: TRBJ2-2; d_gene: -; abundance: many; v_gene: TRBV20-1; CDR3aa: CSARDRRATGELFF; CDR3nt: TGCAGTGCTAGAGACCGGCGGGCCACCGGGGAGCTGTTTTTT
j_gene: TRBJ1-5; d_gene: -; abundance: many; v_gene: TRBV27; CDR3aa: CASSLPGVGQPQHF; CDR3nt: TGTGCCAGCAGTTTACCTGGGGTCGGCCAGCCCCAGCATTTT
j_gene: TRBJ1-5; d_gene: -; abundance: -; v_gene: TRBV7-8; CDR3aa: CASSLVDTSNQPQNF; CDR3nt: TGTGCCAGCAGCTTAGTAGATACTAGCAATCAGCCCCAGAATTTT
j_gene: TRBJ1-5; d_gene: -; abundance: many; v_gene: TRBV20-1; CDR3aa: CSAAPGYRLEPQHF; CDR3nt: TGCAGTGCTGCACCGGGATACAGATTGGAGCCCCAGCATTTT
j_gene: TRBJ1-4; d_gene: -; abundance: few; v_gene: TRBV3-1; CDR3aa: CASSPELKGSLFF; CDR3nt: TGTGCCAGCAGCCCCGAGCTTAAGGGAAGTCTGTTTTTT
j_gene: TRBJ2-3; d_gene: -; abundance: -; v_gene: TRBV28; CDR3aa: CASSYGAGIWQYF; CDR3nt: TGTGCCAGCAGTTATGGGGCAGGGATTTGGCAGTATTTT
j_gene: TRBJ1-3; d_gene: TRBD1; abundance: few; v_gene: TRBV3-1; CDR3aa: CASSLTGVGNTIYF; CDR3nt: TGTGCCAGCAGCCTTACAGGGGTTGGAAACACCATATATTTT
j_gene: TRBJ2-3; d_gene: -; abundance: many; v_gene: TRBV28; CDR3aa: CASSATASTDTQYF; CDR3nt: TGTGCCAGCAGCGCGACAGCTAGCACAGATACGCAGTATTTT
j_gene: TRBJ2-7; d_gene: -; abundance: many; v_gene: TRBV7-6; CDR3aa: CASSLAAASYEQYF; CDR3nt: TGTGCCAGCAGCTTAGCGGCAGCTAGCTACGAGCAGTACTTC
j_gene: TRBJ2-5; d_gene: TRBD1; abundance: many; v_gene: TRBV5-1; CDR3aa: CASSFGQGKETQYF; CDR3nt: TGCGCCAGCAGCTTCGGACAGGGGAAAGAGACCCAGTACTTC
j_gene: TRBJ2-3; d_gene: TRBD2; abundance: few; v_gene: TRBV7-2; CDR3aa: CASSLDRLAGGPNTDTQYF; CDR3nt: TGTGCCAGCAGCTTAGATAGACTAGCGGGAGGGCCAAACACAGATACGCAGTATTTT
j_gene: TRBJ1-5; d_gene: -; abundance: many; v_gene: TRBV20-1; CDR3aa: CSARPDGNQPQHF; CDR3nt: TGCAGTGCTAGACCCGACGGGAATCAGCCCCAGCATTTT
j_gene: TRBJ2-7; d_gene: -; abundance: many; v_gene: TRBV20-1; CDR3aa: CSARDQVYEQYF; CDR3nt: TGCAGTGCTAGAGATCAAGTATACGAGCAGTACTTC
j_gene: TRBJ1-5; d_gene: -; abundance: many; v_gene: TRBV20-1; CDR3aa: CSARDPQGFGNQPQHF; CDR3nt: TGCAGTGCTAGAGATCCCCAGGGGTTCGGCAATCAGCCCCAGCATTTT
j_gene: TRBJ2-3; d_gene: -; abundance: many; v_gene: TRBV29-1; CDR3aa: CSVEPLDTQYF; CDR3nt: TGCAGCGTTGAGCCGCTGGATACGCAGTATTTT
j_gene: TRBJ2-7; d_gene: -; abundance: many; v_gene: TRBV6-6; CDR3aa: CASSGEVGEQYF; CDR3nt: TGTGCCAGCAGTGGGGAGGTGGGGGAGCAGTACTTC
j_gene: TRBJ1-4; d_gene: -; abundance: few; v_gene: TRBV4-1; CDR3aa: CASSQQGPGEKLFF; CDR3nt: TGCGCCAGCAGCCAGCAGGGGCCTGGTGAAAAACTGTTTTTT
j_gene: TRBJ2-7; d_gene: -; abundance: many; v_gene: TRBV1; CDR3aa: CTSSQPSSTYEQYF; CDR3nt: TGCACCAGCAGCCAGCCTAGCAGCACCTACGAGCAGTACTTC
j_gene: TRBJ1-6; d_gene: TRBD1; abundance: many; v_gene: TRBV6-6; CDR3aa: CASSPGQGWRSPLHF; CDR3nt: TGTGCCAGCAGTCCGGGACAGGGTTGGAGGTCACCCCTCCACTTT
j_gene: TRBJ1-4; d_gene: -; abundance: few; v_gene: TRBV6-1; CDR3aa: CASAQGHSNEKLFF; CDR3nt: TGTGCCAGCGCTCAAGGGCACTCTAATGAAAAACTGTTTTTT
j_gene: TRBJ1-1; d_gene: -; abundance: many; v_gene: TRBV27; CDR3aa: CASSLYDSGTEAFF; CDR3nt: TGTGCCAGCAGTTTATATGACAGTGGGACTGAAGCTTTCTTT
j_gene: TRBJ1-1; d_gene: TRBD1; abundance: few; v_gene: TRBV27; CDR3aa: CASSLSIRGQGKAFF; CDR3nt: TGTGCCAGCAGTTTATCGATAAGAGGACAGGGGAAGGCTTTCTTT
j_gene: TRBJ2-5; d_gene: TRBD2; abundance: many; v_gene: TRBV29-1; CDR3aa: CSVVPSGQTQYF; CDR3nt: TGCAGCGTTGTCCCTAGCGGGCAGACCCAGTACTTC
j_gene: TRBJ2-2; d_gene: -; abundance: -; v_gene: TRBV20-1; CDR3aa: CSAREGHYTGELFF; CDR3nt: TGCAGTGCTAGAGAAGGGCATTACACCGGGGAGCTGTTTTTT
j_gene: TRBJ1-6; d_gene: TRBD1; abundance: many; v_gene: TRBV12-3/TRBV12-4; CDR3aa: CASSLQGANSPLHF; CDR3nt: TGTGCCAGCAGTCTACAGGGGGCGAATTCACCCCTCCACTTT
j_gene: TRBJ2-6; d_gene: -; abundance: few; v_gene: TRBV3-1; CDR3aa: CASSQGRSGANVLTF; CDR3nt: TGTGCCAGCAGTCAAGGCCGTTCTGGGGCCAACGTCCTGACTTTC